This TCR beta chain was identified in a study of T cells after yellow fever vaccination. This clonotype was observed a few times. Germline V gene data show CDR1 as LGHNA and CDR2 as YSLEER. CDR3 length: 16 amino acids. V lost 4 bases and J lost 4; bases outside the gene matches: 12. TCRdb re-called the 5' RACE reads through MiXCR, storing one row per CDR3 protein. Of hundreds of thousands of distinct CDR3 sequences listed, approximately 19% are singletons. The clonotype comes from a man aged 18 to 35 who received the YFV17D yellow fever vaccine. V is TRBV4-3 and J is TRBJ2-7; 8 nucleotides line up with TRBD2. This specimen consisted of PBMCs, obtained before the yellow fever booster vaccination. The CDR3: CASSLSLFSGGYEQYF. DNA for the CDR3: TGCGCCAGCAGCCTATCTCTCTTCTCGGGGGGGTACGAGCAGTACTTC.